A single T cell receptor (beta chain) is shown here with its context. The data were produced by immunoSEQ multiplex PCR, yet TCRdb's version contains in-frame clones alone and is incomplete. The profile shows around 60,000 clones, around 86% of them singletons. The sample belongs to a study of identifying expanded T cells in peripheral blood. V shed 5 bases and J shed 8 bases, with 7 bases lying between them. Germline V gene sequence: CDR1 SGHNT, CDR2 YENEEA. This CDR3 has 11 amino acids. This clonotype was obtained from a person between 18 and 75 years old in good health. Material for sequencing was blood. The V call is TRBV11-3, the J call TRBJ2-1; D perhaps matches TRBD2 (5 bases). Here the CDR3 reads CASSGSYEQFF. CDR3 sequence (DNA): TGTGCCAGCAGCGGGAGTTATGAGCAGTTCTTC.